The entry below gives a single T cell receptor (beta chain) sequence along with its context. The antigen remains undetermined. This entry comes from a study of T cells after yellow fever vaccination. Study overall: Any fraction with a low cell number was prepared using SMART-Seq v4 Ultra Low Input. General study points: Re-detected after boosting: most primary clones, 95% to 98% of CD4 and less than 90% of CD8.

UMIs were added to TCR cDNA along with a universal primer site when it was made by 5'RACE template switching. Each CDR3 protein gets one entry after TCRdb re-called the 5' RACE reads with MiXCR. The table includes hundreds of thousands of distinct CDR3 sequences, 4.1% detected once. V gave up 1 base and J gave up 1 base; unmatched junction bases: 5. The germline gives CDR1 KGHSH, CDR2 LQKENI. The CDR3 has 17 amino acids. This chain uses TRBV18 with TRBJ2-2, with 8 bases identical to TRBD2. The input for sequencing was PBMCs, taken 5 days after the yellow fever booster vaccination. The sequence was collected from a man aged 18-30 years who received the YFV17D yellow fever vaccine. The CDR3 DNA is TGTGCCAGCTCACCACGGAGCCTAGCGGGGAACACCGGGGAGCTGTTTTTT. It is translated as CASSPRSLAGNTGELFF.